What follows is one TCR beta chain and its context. Its target is unknown. The data were taken from a study of cytomegalovirus exposure and HLA in healthy donors. Study-wide results and caveats: In a later analysis, HLA-C alleles had the fewest associated TCRs, DRB1 alleles the most. The study assumed roughly uniform donor sequencing depth for presence/absence analyses. The authors listed around 150 TCR beta chains as cytomegalovirus-associated. The authors later linked a missense DCLRE1C variant to TCR beta V- and J-gene trimming.

In the PCR, 60 Vbeta and 13 Jbeta primers were used. Repertoires were generated with immunoSEQ multiplex PCR, while TCRdb's copy carries only in-frame clones and drops some. The sample shows over 95,000 clones, approximately 67% of them seen only once. Germline V gene sequence: CDR1 SGHAT, CDR2 FQNNGV. J was trimmed by 10 bases and V by 8 bases; bases with no gene match: 4. This CDR3 contains 11 residues. The sample consisted of PBMCs. This clonotype was sampled from a man aged 18-30 years in good health and CMV-seropositive. The gene calls are TRBV11-2 and TRBJ2-1, with 8 bases aligning to TRBD1. In DNA form, the CDR3 reads TGTGCCAGCTCAGGGGGCAGGGAGCAGTTCTTC. As protein: CASSGGREQFF.